In this sample, the clone carrying this TCR beta chain turned up many times. Its antigen is unidentified. TCRdb re-called the multiplex PCR reads with MiXCR, one entry per CDR3 protein. The sample records some 150,000 distinct CDR3 sequences, 30% to 35% being singletons. The data derive from a study of breast tumors, draining lymph nodes, adjacent tissues. Findings of the study overall: Compared with basal-like, luminal-like tumors shared significantly more repertoire with nontumor tissue.

This CDR3 is built from 15 residues. Germline CDR1 ENHRY, CDR2 SYGVKD. The trim removed 0 bases at V and 5 bases at J, leaving 6 bases unmatched. Samples came from axillary lymph nodes draining the breast cancer. This clonotype originated in a female donor with breast cancer. Some clones in this sample may be carry-over from other donors' samples. The chain links TRBV10-3 to TRBJ2-5; 7 bases line up with TRBD1. The sample consisted of axillary lymph node tissue. The CDR3 loop is CAISESTTGRETQYF. Here the CDR3 DNA reads TGTGCCATCAGTGAGTCGACGACAGGGCGGGAGACCCAGTACTTC.